The 30 T cell receptor beta chains listed next were all sequenced from one sample in a study of blood T cell repertoires in COVID-19. Profiled with immunoSEQ multiplex PCR; TCRdb holds only in-frame clones, not every one. This table holds some 170,000 clones, approximately 80% found once. Sequencing was performed on peripheral blood. These receptors were collected from a human donor in a cohort sampled during active COVID-19.

The chain recombines TRBV10-3 with TRBJ1-1, with D unresolved. The CDR3 has 12 amino acids. CDR1 is ENHRY, CDR2 SYGVKD, per germline. The V gene lost 4 bases and the J gene lost 1 base, with 4 bases spanning the gap. The DNA for the CDR3 is TGTGCCATCAGTGGACAGAACACTGAAGCTTTCTTT. The encoded protein is CAISGQNTEAFF.

V gene TRBV7-2 combines with J gene TRBJ2-1; 8 bases match TRBD1. This CDR3 has 15 residues. The V and J ends lost 6 bases and 3 bases, in that order; junction bases with no gene match: 7. Per germline, CDR1 SGHTA and CDR2 FQGNSA. CDR3 sequence reads: CASRPDREFYNEQFF. The CDR3 nucleotides are TGTGCCAGCAGGCCGGACAGGGAGTTCTACAATGAGCAGTTCTTC.

This chain connects TRBV4-1 to TRBJ1-3; perhaps TRBD1 as D (6 bases). Germline V gene data show CDR1 as MGHRA and CDR2 as YSYEKL. There are 16 residues in the CDR3. V was shortened by 3 bases and J by 0 bases, with 12 bases between the two germline ends. CDR3 in amino acids: CASSQAGQTSGNTIYF. CDR3 sequence (DNA): TGCGCCAGCAGCCAGGCCGGACAGACCTCTGGAAACACCATATATTTT.

This chain joins TRBV7-2 and TRBJ2-1; 8 bases are a match to TRBD2. The V gene end was trimmed by 1 base and the J gene end by 3 bases; junction bases not matched to a gene: 5. CDR1 and CDR2 (germline): SGHTA, FQGNSA. CDR3 length equals 16 residues. In DNA, the CDR3 is TGTGCCAGCAGCTTAGAGACTAGCGCGTTCTACAATGAGCAGTTCTTC. Translating it yields CASSLETSAFYNEQFF.

This chain uses TRBV11-2 with TRBJ1-2, with a tentative D call TRBD1 (6 bases). V lost 5 bases and J 4 bases, leaving 11 bases between the germline ends. Germline CDR1 and CDR2: SGHAT and FQNNGV. This CDR3 has 13 amino acids. CDR3 DNA: TGTGCCAGCAGCACTGGACAGCCCTATGGCTACACCTTC. Translated: CASSTGQPYGYTF.

DNA of the CDR3: TGTGCCATCGGGGAGGGGTTCTCTGGAAACACCATATATTTT. This encodes CAIGEGFSGNTIYF. The V and J genes are TRBV10-3 and TRBJ1-3; TRBD1 is a possible D gene (5 bases). The CDR3 contains 14 residues. Germline-derived CDR1 and CDR2 are ENHRY and SYGVKD. The V and J ends lost 8 bases and 0 bases respectively, with 11 bases between them.

The chain recombines TRBV6-5 with TRBJ1-6; 8 bases fit TRBD1. This CDR3 has 15 residues. Germline CDR1 is MNHEY and CDR2 is SVGAGI. V was pared by 6 bases and J by 5 bases, with 6 bases of the junction left unmatched. DNA for the CDR3: TGTGCCAGCAGAAGACAGGGGTTAGATAATTCACCCCTCCACTTT. This gives the protein CASRRQGLDNSPLHF.

The gene calls are TRBV19 and TRBJ1-4, with 9 bases that match TRBD1. The germline gives CDR1 LNHDA, CDR2 SQIVND (reference sequence). The trim removed 8 bases at V and 4 bases at J, leaving 8 bases unmatched. This CDR3 has 15 residues. CDR3 coding DNA: TGTGCCAGTTTGCGGGGACAGGGAGATAATGAAAAACTGTTTTTT. Amino acid sequence: CASLRGQGDNEKLFF.

This rearrangement joins TRBV4-1 to TRBJ2-1; 9 nucleotides line up with TRBD1. The CDR3 extends over 15 amino acids. The V gene's germline CDR1 is MGHRA and CDR2 YSYEKL. Germline trimming cut 0 bases from V and 8 bases from J; bases unmatched to any gene: 5. CDR3 amino acids: CASSQDRTGVDEQFF. CDR3 DNA sequence: TGCGCCAGCAGCCAAGATCGGACAGGGGTCGATGAGCAGTTCTTC.

The rearrangement links TRBV5-1 to TRBJ2-7; TRBD1 matches at 7 bases. V lost 0 bases to trimming and J lost 3 bases; unmatched junction nucleotides: 6. Per germline, CDR1 SGHRS and CDR2 YFSETQ. CDR3 length equals 15 residues. The CDR3 spells CASSLATGPGYEQYF. CDR3 nucleotides: TGCGCCAGCAGCTTGGCGACAGGGCCCGGCTACGAGCAGTACTTC. Based on the CDR3 plus reference TRBV5-1 and TRBJ2-7, the full variable domain is KAGVTQTPRYLIKTRGQQVTLSCSPISGHRSVSWYQQTPGQGLQFLFEYFSETQRNKGNFPGRFSGRQFSNSRSEMNVSTLELGDSALYLCASSLATGPGYEQYFGPGTRLTVT.

The genes are TRBV3-1 (or the pseudogene TRBV3-2) and TRBJ2-7; 16 bases are shared with TRBD2. The CDR3 totals 18 residues. Per germline, CDR1 LGHDT and CDR2 YNNKEL (reference sequence). V was pared by 4 bases and J by 5 bases, with 11 bases of the junction left unmatched. CDR3 coding DNA: TGTGCCAGCAGCCCGGGCGGGACTAGCGGGAGGGCCGAGGACGAGCAGTACTTC. This sequence encodes CASSPGGTSGRAEDEQYF.

The chain joins TRBV5-5 to TRBJ1-6; D may be TRBD1 (6 bases). Trimming took off 0 bases at V and 7 bases at J, with 11 bases between the two ends. The CDR3 loop spans 15 amino acids. Germline CDR1 is SGHKS and CDR2 is YYEKEE (reference sequence). The DNA of the CDR3 is TGTGCCAGCAGCTTGGGGGACAACCCAAATTCACCCCTCCACTTT. Its protein product is CASSLGDNPNSPLHF.

V and J are TRBV28 and TRBJ2-7, with 9 bases aligning to TRBD1. Germline assignment: CDR1 MDHEN and CDR2 SYDVKM. After removal of 4 bases from V and 3 bases from J, the junction contained 7 bases not matched to a gene. This CDR3 spans 15 amino acids. The CDR3 sequence is CASSSTGGAFYEQYF. The CDR3 bases are TGTGCCAGCAGTTCTACAGGGGGCGCATTCTACGAGCAGTACTTC.

The chain links TRBV4-3 to TRBJ1-4; perhaps TRBD1 as D (5 bases). The germline gives CDR1 LGHNA, CDR2 YSLEER. The V and J ends lost 4 bases and 8 bases respectively, with 14 bases between them. The length of the CDR3 is 14 residues. CDR3 protein: CASSPRGDGEKLFF. In DNA, the CDR3 is TGCGCCAGCAGCCCCCGGGGGGACGGGGAAAAACTGTTTTTT.

J is TRBJ2-1 and V is TRBV6-2 or TRBV6-3; 8 bases align to TRBD2. V lost 2 bases and J lost 7; bases outside the gene matches: 13. CDR3 length: 17 amino acids. Per germline, CDR1 MNHEY and CDR2 SVGEGT. The chain's CDR3 is CASSYPPQRGRGNEQFF. The CDR3 DNA is TGTGCCAGCAGTTACCCCCCCCAGCGGGGGAGGGGTAATGAGCAGTTCTTC.

The gene calls are TRBV11-3 and TRBJ2-2; D is possibly TRBD2 (7 bases). V was clipped by 7 bases and J by 4 bases, with 16 bases between them. Germline lookup yields CDR1 SGHNT and CDR2 YENEEA. The CDR3 extends over 15 amino acids. CDR3 coding DNA: TGTGCCAGCAAGGAGGGCGGGGGCCTCACCGGGGAGCTGTTTTTT. Residues: CASKEGGGLTGELFF.

This chain uses TRBV24-1 with TRBJ2-1; TRBD1 might be the D (6 bases). Germline values: CDR1 KGHDR, CDR2 SFDVKD. V shed 4 bases and J shed 10 bases, with 10 bases lying between them. There are 12 residues in the CDR3. The CDR3 sequence is CATSEGQFEQFF. CDR3 in DNA: TGTGCCACCAGTGAGGGACAATTCGAGCAGTTCTTC.

This rearrangement joins TRBV27 to TRBJ2-1, with D perhaps TRBD1 (6 bases). CDR3 length: 15 residues. Germline V gene data show CDR1 as MNHEY and CDR2 as SMNVEV (reference sequence). Trimming took off 5 bases at V and 4 bases at J, with 15 bases between the two ends. The CDR3 DNA sequence: TGTGCCAGCAGTGTCCGATTAGGGGGATACAATGAGCAGTTCTTC. As protein: CASSVRLGGYNEQFF.

This chain links TRBV30 with TRBJ2-7; D is perhaps TRBD2 (7 bases). Trimming left V 2 bases short and J 4 bases short, with 15 bases between. Per germline, CDR1 GTSNPN and CDR2 SVGIG (reference sequence). This CDR3 is 14 amino acids long. CDR3 amino acids: CAWSTGGAKYEQYF. The CDR3 DNA sequence: TGTGCCTGGAGTACGGGGGGCGCAAAGTACGAGCAGTACTTC. The complete variable domain, with remaining parts taken from reference TRBV30 and TRBJ2-7, reads SQTIHQWPATLVQPVGSPLSLECTVEGTSNPNLYWYRQAAGRGLQLLFYSVGIGQISSEVPQNLSASRPQDRQFILSSKKLLLSDSGFYLCAWSTGGAKYEQYFGPGTRLTVT.

The chain uses TRBV29-1 and TRBJ2-3; the match to TRBD1 covers 8 bases. From germline, CDR1 is SQVTM and CDR2 ANQGSEA. V was pared by 7 bases and J by 3 bases, with 3 bases of the junction left unmatched. The length of the CDR3 is 12 residues. CDR3 in DNA: TGCAGCGCCGGACAGGGAACAGATACGCAGTATTTT. Translated, it gives CSAGQGTDTQYF.

In this sample, this clone turned up a few times. The rearrangement uses TRBV30 and TRBJ1-6, with TRBD1 identical over 8 bases. This CDR3 has 16 residues. Germline V gene data show CDR1 as GTSNPN and CDR2 as SVGIG (reference sequence). The V gene end was trimmed by 1 base and the J gene end by 9 bases; junction bases not matched to a gene: 11. CDR3 DNA sequence: TGTGCCTGGAGTGGAGCTATCGGGACAGGAGTTTCACCCCTCCACTTT. It encodes CAWSGAIGTGVSPLHF.

This clone showed up just once. This chain's CDR3 is CASSYPQGTSYEQYF. CDR3 bases: TGTGCCAGCAGTTACCCCCAGGGTACCTCCTACGAGCAGTACTTC. The chain links TRBV6-2 or TRBV6-3 to TRBJ2-7, with TRBD1 as a possible D gene (5 bases). The CDR3 totals 15 residues. Germline-derived CDR1 and CDR2 are MNHEY and SVGEGT. Trimming took 2 bases from V and 0 from J, leaving 11 bases between them.

The chain employs TRBV28 and TRBJ1-2, with 9 bases matching TRBD1. The CDR3 totals 14 residues. Germline trimming cut 5 bases from V and 5 bases from J; bases unmatched to any gene: 6. Germline lookup yields CDR1 MDHEN and CDR2 SYDVKM. CDR3 nucleotides: TGTGCCAGCAGTCCGCCAGGACAGGGGTATGGCTACACCTTC. Translated: CASSPPGQGYGYTF.

V and J are TRBV5-8 and TRBJ2-1; TRBD2 aligns across 7 bases. Germline V gene lookup returns CDR1 SGHTS and CDR2 YDEGEE. The CDR3 runs 14 residues. The V gene end was trimmed by 2 bases and the J gene end by 5 bases; junction bases not matched to a gene: 4. The CDR3 nucleotides are TGTGCCAGCAGCTTACTGCGGGAGCACAATGAGCAGTTCTTC. It encodes CASSLLREHNEQFF.

The chain has TRBV12-3 or TRBV12-4 and TRBJ1-1, with D unclear. The CDR3 totals 12 residues. Trimming took off 10 bases at V and 1 base at J, with 10 bases between the two ends. The CDR3, as DNA: TGTGCCACCCTCCGGGGGAACACTGAAGCTTTCTTT. Translation: CATLRGNTEAFF.

The chain joins TRBV7-2 to TRBJ1-2, with TRBD1 as a possible D gene (5 bases). The CDR3 contains 13 residues. CDR1 and CDR2 (germline): SGHTA, FQGNSA. V shed 7 bases and J shed 3 bases, with 12 bases lying between them. The CDR3 region has the DNA TGTGCCAGCAACGGAGACAGATACTATGGCTACACCTTC. Translated, it gives CASNGDRYYGYTF. Based on the CDR3 plus reference TRBV7-2 and TRBJ1-2, the full variable domain is GAGVSQSPSNKVTEKGKDVELRCDPISGHTALYWYRQSLGQGLEFLIYFQGNSAPDKSGLPSDRFSAERTGGSVSTLTIQRTQQEDSAVYLCASNGDRYYGYTFGSGTRLTVV.

The V call is TRBV6-2 or TRBV6-3, the J call TRBJ2-3; 7 bases fit TRBD2. J gave up 7 bases and V 0 bases, and 7 bases lay outside the gene matches. Per the germline V gene, CDR1 is MNHEY and CDR2 is SVGEGT. This CDR3 is 15 amino acids long. In DNA form, the CDR3 reads TGTGCCAGCAGTTACTCAACGGGAGGCCTAAATACGCAGTATTTT. Protein sequence: CASSYSTGGLNTQYF.

The chain couples TRBV9 to TRBJ2-1, with D perhaps TRBD1 (6 bases). Trimming pared 3 bases from V and 3 bases from J, leaving 10 bases between. The CDR3 loop spans 14 amino acids. The germline CDR1 and CDR2 sequences are SGDLS and YYNGEE. CDR3 region: CASSAGDNYNEQFF. The CDR3 DNA follows: TGTGCCAGCAGCGCAGGGGACAACTACAATGAGCAGTTCTTC.

The chain combines TRBV6-2 or TRBV6-3 with TRBJ1-2; D perhaps matches TRBD1 (5 bases). The CDR3 is 12 residues long. Germline V lookup: CDR1 MNHEY, CDR2 SVGEGT. V lost 3 bases and J 8 bases, leaving 10 bases between the germline ends. CDR3 sequence reads: CASSYGAPGYTF. The CDR3 DNA reads TGTGCCAGCAGTTATGGGGCCCCAGGCTACACCTTC.

The CDR3 here is CASGLGQGDQPQHF. Here the CDR3 DNA reads TGTGCTAGTGGTCTGGGACAGGGGGACCAGCCCCAGCATTTT. The chain joins TRBV12-5 to TRBJ1-5; 11 positions agree with TRBD1. Germline V lookup: CDR1 LGHNT, CDR2 FRNRAP. CDR3 length: 14 residues. Losses at the gene ends were 5 bases for V and 7 bases for J; bases not matched to a gene: 4.